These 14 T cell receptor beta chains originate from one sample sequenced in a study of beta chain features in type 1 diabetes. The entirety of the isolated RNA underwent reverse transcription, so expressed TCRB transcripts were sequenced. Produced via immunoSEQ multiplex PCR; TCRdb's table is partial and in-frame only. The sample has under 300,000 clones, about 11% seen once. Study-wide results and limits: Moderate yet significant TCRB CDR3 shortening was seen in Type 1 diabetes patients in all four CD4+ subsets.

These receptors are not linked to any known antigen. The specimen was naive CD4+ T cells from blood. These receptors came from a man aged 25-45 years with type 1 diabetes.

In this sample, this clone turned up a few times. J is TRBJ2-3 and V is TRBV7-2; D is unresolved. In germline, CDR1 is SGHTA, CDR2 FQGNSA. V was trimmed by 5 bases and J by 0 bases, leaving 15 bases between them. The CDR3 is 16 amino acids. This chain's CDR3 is CASSQGRRTSTDTQYF. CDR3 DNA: TGTGCCAGCAGCCAAGGCCGGAGAACTAGCACAGATACGCAGTATTTT.

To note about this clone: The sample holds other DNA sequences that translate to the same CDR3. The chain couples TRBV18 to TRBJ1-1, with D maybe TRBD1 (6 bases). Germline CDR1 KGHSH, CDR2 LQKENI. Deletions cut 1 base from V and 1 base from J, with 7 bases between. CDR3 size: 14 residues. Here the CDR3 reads CASSPRQENTEAFF. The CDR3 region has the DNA TGTGCCAGCTCACCACGACAGGAGAACACTGAAGCTTTCTTT.

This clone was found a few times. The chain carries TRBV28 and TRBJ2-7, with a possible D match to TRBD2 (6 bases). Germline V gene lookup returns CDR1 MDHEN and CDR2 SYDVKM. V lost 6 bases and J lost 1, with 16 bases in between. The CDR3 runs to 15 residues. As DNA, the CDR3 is TGTGCCAGCAGCCAAGGGACTGCCTCGTCCTACGAGCAGTACTTC. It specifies CASSQGTASSYEQYF.

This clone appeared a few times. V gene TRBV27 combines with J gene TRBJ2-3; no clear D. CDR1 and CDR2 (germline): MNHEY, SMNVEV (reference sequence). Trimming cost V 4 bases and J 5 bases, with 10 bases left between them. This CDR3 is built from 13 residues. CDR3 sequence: CASSSRLGDTQYF. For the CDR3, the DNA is TGTGCCAGCAGTTCCCGGCTAGGAGATACGCAGTATTTT.

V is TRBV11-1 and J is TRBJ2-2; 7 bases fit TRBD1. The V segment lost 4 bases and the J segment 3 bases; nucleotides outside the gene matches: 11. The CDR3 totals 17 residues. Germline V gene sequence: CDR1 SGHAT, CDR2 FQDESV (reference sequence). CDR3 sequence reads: CASSSRDRQIHTGELFF. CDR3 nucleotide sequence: TGTGCCAGCAGCTCCCGGGACAGACAGATTCACACCGGGGAGCTGTTTTTT.

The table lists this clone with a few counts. The CDR3, as DNA: TGTGCCAGCAGCTTAGGGTACAAAGAGACCCAGTACTTC. Its translation is CASSLGYKETQYF. The rearrangement links TRBV11-1 to TRBJ2-5, with unresolved D. Germline assignment: CDR1 SGHAT and CDR2 FQDESV (reference sequence). The germline V and J ends were trimmed by 1 base and 3 bases, with 6 bases remaining between them. The CDR3 is 13 amino acids.

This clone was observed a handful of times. In nucleotides, the CDR3 is TGTGCCAGCAGCCAAAGTACTCCTCATTCACCCCTCCACTTT. This encodes CASSQSTPHSPLHF. The gene calls are TRBV4-2 and TRBJ1-6; D remains ambiguous. CDR3 length: 14 amino acids. Germline CDR1 is LGHNA and CDR2 is YNFKEQ. V lost 2 bases and J lost 8, with 10 bases in between.

The CDR3 sequence is CASSVAGEETQYF. The CDR3 bases are TGTGCCAGCAGCGTAGCGGGGGAAGAGACCCAGTACTTC. The gene calls are TRBV9 and TRBJ2-5, with D possibly matching TRBD2 (6 bases). The CDR3 totals 13 residues. Trimming shortened V by 0 bases and J by 3 bases, and 6 bases separated the two germline ends. Per the germline V gene, CDR1 is SGDLS and CDR2 is YYNGEE. Filled out from reference TRBV9 and TRBJ2-5, the complete variable domain reads DSGVTQTPKHLITATGQRVTLRCSPRSGDLSVYWYQQSLDQGLQFLIQYYNGEERAKGNILERFSAQQFPDLHSELNLSSLELGDSALYFCASSVAGEETQYFGPGTRLLVL.

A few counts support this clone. The CDR3 is CASSPTGDTEAFF. The DNA for the CDR3 is TGTGCCAGCTCACCTACAGGGGACACTGAAGCTTTCTTT. This chain joins TRBV18 and TRBJ1-1; 7 bases match TRBD1. The CDR3 has 13 amino acids. Germline lookup yields CDR1 KGHSH and CDR2 LQKENI. The V and J ends lost 3 bases and 3 bases, in that order; junction bases with no gene match: 1.

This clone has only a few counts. CDR3 sequence reads: CASLDRGAFF. CDR3 DNA: TGCGCCAGTCTTGACAGGGGGGCTTTCTTT. This sequence joins TRBV5-1 and TRBJ1-1; 9 nucleotides match TRBD1. This CDR3 is 10 amino acids long. Unmatched junction bases numbered 4, after V lost 8 bases and J lost 11 bases. Per the germline V gene, CDR1 is SGHRS and CDR2 is YFSETQ.

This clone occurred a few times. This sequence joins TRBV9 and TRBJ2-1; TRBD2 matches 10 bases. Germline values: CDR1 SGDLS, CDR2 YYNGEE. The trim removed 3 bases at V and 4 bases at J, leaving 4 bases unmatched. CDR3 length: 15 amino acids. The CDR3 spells CASSAGTSEYNEQFF. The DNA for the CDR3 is TGTGCCAGCAGCGCCGGGACTAGCGAGTACAATGAGCAGTTCTTC.

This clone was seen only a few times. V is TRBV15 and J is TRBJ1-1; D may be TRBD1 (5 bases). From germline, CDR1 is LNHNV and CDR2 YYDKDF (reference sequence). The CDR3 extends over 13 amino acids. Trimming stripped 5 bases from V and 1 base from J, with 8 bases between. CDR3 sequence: CATSGDWNTEAFF. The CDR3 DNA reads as TGTGCCACCAGCGGGGACTGGAACACTGAAGCTTTCTTT.

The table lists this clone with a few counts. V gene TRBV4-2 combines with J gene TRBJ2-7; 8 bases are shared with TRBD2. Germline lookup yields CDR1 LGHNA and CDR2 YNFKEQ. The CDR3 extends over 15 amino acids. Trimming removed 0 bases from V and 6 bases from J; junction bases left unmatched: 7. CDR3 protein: CASSQDPAGDGEQYF. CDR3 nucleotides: TGTGCCAGCAGCCAAGATCCAGCGGGGGACGGCGAGCAGTACTTC.

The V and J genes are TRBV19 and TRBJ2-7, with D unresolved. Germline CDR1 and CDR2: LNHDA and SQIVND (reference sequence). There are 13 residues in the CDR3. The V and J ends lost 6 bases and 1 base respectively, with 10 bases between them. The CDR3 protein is CASSPVGSYEQYF. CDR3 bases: TGTGCCAGTAGCCCCGTCGGGTCCTACGAGCAGTACTTC.